These T cell receptor beta chains were read from a single sample in a study of identical twins. TCRdb reanalysed the 5' RACE reads using MiXCR and keeps one entry per CDR3 protein. The top ten clones hold 1.5% to 2% of a sample with about 920,000 distinct CDR3 sequences, 9% to 15% of them seen once. This sample was shared with a second study, whose subject was yellow fever vaccine responses in identical twins.

Sequenced input: PBMCs. These receptor sequences come from a woman between 18 and 29 years old in good health. Each CDR3 is given with its conserved first and last residue. Fields, in order: CDR3 DNA, CDR3 protein, V gene, D gene, J gene, clone size. The D gene is left open where the match is weak. Clone sizes are given selectively: once, few, many, or a class where the clone is expanded.

CDR3nt: TGTGCCAGCAGTCCACGACTAGCGGGAGGCCTCCGGGAGACCCAGTACTTC
CDR3aa: CASSPRLAGGLRETQYF
v_gene: TRBV6-1
d_gene: TRBD2
j_gene: TRBJ2-5
abundance: -

CDR3nt: TGCGCCAGCAGCTTGGCCGCGGGGGATTGGCCCCTCCACTTT
CDR3aa: CASSLAAGDWPLHF
v_gene: TRBV5-1
d_gene: -
j_gene: TRBJ1-6
abundance: -

CDR3nt: TGTGCCAGCATCCCCAGCGGGGGGCGGTTCACCGGGGAGCTGTTTTTT
CDR3aa: CASIPSGGRFTGELFF
v_gene: TRBV12-3/TRBV12-4
d_gene: TRBD2
j_gene: TRBJ2-2
abundance: -

CDR3nt: TGTGCCAGCAGTTTTGGGGAATCAAGCACTGAAGCTTTCTTT
CDR3aa: CASSFGESSTEAFF
v_gene: TRBV12-3/TRBV12-4
d_gene: -
j_gene: TRBJ1-1
abundance: many

CDR3nt: TGTGCCAGCAGCTCACATGGGGATACTATACAGCCCCAGCATTTT
CDR3aa: CASSSHGDTIQPQHF
v_gene: TRBV7-8
d_gene: -
j_gene: TRBJ1-5
abundance: many

CDR3nt: TGTGCCAGTAGTACGCGGGAGGGCCGCTACAATGAGCAGTTCTTC
CDR3aa: CASSTREGRYNEQFF
v_gene: TRBV19
d_gene: TRBD2
j_gene: TRBJ2-1
abundance: many

CDR3nt: TGCGCCAGCAGTGAGAGGGGACACTTGAAGGCGAACACTGAAGCTTTCTTT
CDR3aa: CASSERGHLKANTEAFF
v_gene: TRBV10-2
d_gene: -
j_gene: TRBJ1-1
abundance: -

CDR3nt: TGCAGTGCTAGAGGATCCATATGGGGGCGGTCAGGTAGCAAGGCGGGAGCTCCAGAGGAGCAGTTCTTC
CDR3aa: CSARGSIWGRSGSKAGAPEEQFF
v_gene: TRBV20-1
d_gene: -
j_gene: TRBJ2-1
abundance: -

CDR3nt: TGCGCCAGCAGCTTGGCGGGACAGGGTCAATCACCCCTCCACTTT
CDR3aa: CASSLAGQGQSPLHF
v_gene: TRBV5-1
d_gene: TRBD1
j_gene: TRBJ1-6
abundance: few

CDR3nt: TGCGCCAGCAGCACCGGACGGAACCCTGAAGCTTTCTTT
CDR3aa: CASSTGRNPEAFF
v_gene: TRBV5-1
d_gene: -
j_gene: TRBJ1-1
abundance: many

CDR3nt: TGCGCCAGCAGCGGTGACTGGCCAGATACGCAGTATTTT
CDR3aa: CASSGDWPDTQYF
v_gene: TRBV10-2
d_gene: -
j_gene: TRBJ2-3
abundance: few

CDR3nt: TGTGCCAGCAGCCAGACCGACAGACCACCGGCAAATGAGCAGTTCTTC
CDR3aa: CASSQTDRPPANEQFF
v_gene: TRBV3-1
d_gene: -
j_gene: TRBJ2-1
abundance: -

CDR3nt: TGTGCCAGCAGCCAATTTGGGGGGGCGGACACTGAAGCTTTCTTT
CDR3aa: CASSQFGGADTEAFF
v_gene: TRBV14
d_gene: -
j_gene: TRBJ1-1
abundance: few

CDR3nt: TGTGCCAGCACCCGGGGGTGGGACAGGGCAGAGACCCAGTACTTC
CDR3aa: CASTRGWDRAETQYF
v_gene: TRBV12-3/TRBV12-4
d_gene: TRBD1
j_gene: TRBJ2-5
abundance: -

CDR3nt: TGCAGTGCCAAAACTAGCGGGCTTTACAATGAGCAGTTCTTC
CDR3aa: CSAKTSGLYNEQFF
v_gene: TRBV20-1
d_gene: TRBD2
j_gene: TRBJ2-1
abundance: -

CDR3nt: TGTGCCAGCAGTGGGGAATGGACAGGTGATAATGAGCAGTTCTTC
CDR3aa: CASSGEWTGDNEQFF
v_gene: TRBV2
d_gene: TRBD1
j_gene: TRBJ2-1
abundance: few

CDR3nt: TGTGCCAGCAGTCGGACCCCGGTTAGCTCCTACGAGCAGTACTTC
CDR3aa: CASSRTPVSSYEQYF
v_gene: TRBV6-1
d_gene: -
j_gene: TRBJ2-7
abundance: -

CDR3nt: TGTGCCAGCAGTTTCGGGCTTACTAACTATGGCTACACCTTC
CDR3aa: CASSFGLTNYGYTF
v_gene: TRBV12-3/TRBV12-4
d_gene: -
j_gene: TRBJ1-2
abundance: -

CDR3nt: TGTGCCAGCAGTCGTAACCATATGGACAGCGAGACCTACAATGAGCAGTTCTTC
CDR3aa: CASSRNHMDSETYNEQFF
v_gene: TRBV6-9
d_gene: -
j_gene: TRBJ2-1
abundance: -

CDR3nt: TGTGCCACCAGTGATTTGGGCCCTCCTGATACGCAGTATTTT
CDR3aa: CATSDLGPPDTQYF
v_gene: TRBV24-1
d_gene: -
j_gene: TRBJ2-3
abundance: few

CDR3nt: TGCAGTGCTAGAGATTATAGCGGGAGGGCCGGGTACAATGAGCAGTTCTTC
CDR3aa: CSARDYSGRAGYNEQFF
v_gene: TRBV20-1
d_gene: TRBD2
j_gene: TRBJ2-1
abundance: few

CDR3nt: TGTGCCAGCAGCTTAAGACAGGGGAGGGAGCAGTACTTC
CDR3aa: CASSLRQGREQYF
v_gene: TRBV7-2
d_gene: TRBD1
j_gene: TRBJ2-7
abundance: many

CDR3nt: TGCGCCAGCAGCTTTAACGGGCTCAGCGAGCAGTACTTC
CDR3aa: CASSFNGLSEQYF
v_gene: TRBV5-1
d_gene: -
j_gene: TRBJ2-7
abundance: -

CDR3nt: TGCGCCAGCAGCTTGGGGGGCAGGTTTCCCGTAACTGAAGCTTTCTTT
CDR3aa: CASSLGGRFPVTEAFF
v_gene: TRBV5-1
d_gene: -
j_gene: TRBJ1-1
abundance: few

CDR3nt: TGTGCCAGCAGCTTAGCCAGACACAATGAGCAGTTCTTC
CDR3aa: CASSLARHNEQFF
v_gene: TRBV7-6
d_gene: -
j_gene: TRBJ2-1
abundance: many

CDR3nt: TGTGCCAGCACATGGGCCCTCCTTAGCACAGATACGCAGTATTTT
CDR3aa: CASTWALLSTDTQYF
v_gene: TRBV6-1
d_gene: -
j_gene: TRBJ2-3
abundance: many

CDR3nt: TGTGCCAGCAGCGCGGGGACGTCTCGAAATAATTCACCCCTCCACTTT
CDR3aa: CASSAGTSRNNSPLHF
v_gene: TRBV5-4
d_gene: -
j_gene: TRBJ1-6
abundance: -

CDR3nt: TGCGCCACGTTTAGCGGGAGGGTCACAGATACGCAGTATTTT
CDR3aa: CATFSGRVTDTQYF
v_gene: TRBV10-2
d_gene: TRBD2
j_gene: TRBJ2-3
abundance: few

CDR3nt: TGTGCCACCAGTGATGACGTCGGGCAGGCCGGGGAGCTGTTTTTT
CDR3aa: CATSDDVGQAGELFF
v_gene: TRBV24-1
d_gene: -
j_gene: TRBJ2-2
abundance: -

CDR3nt: TGTGCCAGCAGTTTTGGGACTAGCGGGAACTACGAGCAGTACTTC
CDR3aa: CASSFGTSGNYEQYF
v_gene: TRBV6-5
d_gene: TRBD2
j_gene: TRBJ2-7
abundance: few

CDR3nt: TGTGCCAGCAGTTTAGCAGGCTATAATGGCTACACCTTC
CDR3aa: CASSLAGYNGYTF
v_gene: TRBV12-3/TRBV12-4
d_gene: -
j_gene: TRBJ1-2
abundance: few

CDR3nt: TGTGCCAGCAGTGGACTAGCGGGGAACAATGAGCAGTTCTTC
CDR3aa: CASSGLAGNNEQFF
v_gene: TRBV6-1
d_gene: TRBD2
j_gene: TRBJ2-1
abundance: -

CDR3nt: TGTGCCAGCAGCTCTTACTCAGACGAGCAGTACTTC
CDR3aa: CASSSYSDEQYF
v_gene: TRBV7-8
d_gene: -
j_gene: TRBJ2-7
abundance: -

CDR3nt: TGTGCCAGCAGCTTGCGACTTCAGCAGCCCCAGCATTTT
CDR3aa: CASSLRLQQPQHF
v_gene: TRBV13
d_gene: -
j_gene: TRBJ1-5
abundance: -

CDR3nt: TGTGCCAGCAGAGGACTAGAAGTTTTTACAGATACGCAGTATTTT
CDR3aa: CASRGLEVFTDTQYF
v_gene: TRBV2
d_gene: TRBD2
j_gene: TRBJ2-3
abundance: -

CDR3nt: TGTGCCAGCACCCTGTTCGGGGTCCCTGGCAATGAGCAGTTCTTC
CDR3aa: CASTLFGVPGNEQFF
v_gene: TRBV12-3/TRBV12-4
d_gene: -
j_gene: TRBJ2-1
abundance: -

CDR3nt: TGTGCCAGCAGCGTAGGTCTAGTGGGAGAGACCCAGTACTTC
CDR3aa: CASSVGLVGETQYF
v_gene: TRBV9
d_gene: -
j_gene: TRBJ2-5
abundance: few

CDR3nt: TGTGCCAGCAGTGAATTACAGGGCCAAGAGACCCAGTACTTC
CDR3aa: CASSELQGQETQYF
v_gene: TRBV25-1
d_gene: -
j_gene: TRBJ2-5
abundance: -

CDR3nt: TGTGCCAGCAGCCGAACACGGAGCTCAGAGACCCAGTACTTC
CDR3aa: CASSRTRSSETQYF
v_gene: TRBV7-2
d_gene: -
j_gene: TRBJ2-5
abundance: -

CDR3nt: TGCAGCGTCCGGGACAGGGGATGGGGTATTTACGAGCAGTACTTC
CDR3aa: CSVRDRGWGIYEQYF
v_gene: TRBV29-1
d_gene: TRBD1
j_gene: TRBJ2-7
abundance: -

CDR3nt: TGTGCCAGCAGCCAAGAAGACCGCCCCACCGGGGAGCTGTTTTTT
CDR3aa: CASSQEDRPTGELFF
v_gene: TRBV4-2
d_gene: -
j_gene: TRBJ2-2
abundance: once

CDR3nt: TGTGCCAGCAGTGAACAGGGAGGAGAAAAACTGTTTTTT
CDR3aa: CASSEQGGEKLFF
v_gene: TRBV2
d_gene: -
j_gene: TRBJ1-4
abundance: few

CDR3nt: TGCAGTGCTAGAGACCCCCCGGGACAGGGGAGCAATCAGCCCCAGCATTTT
CDR3aa: CSARDPPGQGSNQPQHF
v_gene: TRBV20-1
d_gene: TRBD1
j_gene: TRBJ1-5
abundance: few

CDR3nt: TGTGCCAGCAGTTTCGGTAGGGTGCAGCCCCAGCATTTT
CDR3aa: CASSFGRVQPQHF
v_gene: TRBV12-3/TRBV12-4
d_gene: -
j_gene: TRBJ1-5
abundance: few

CDR3nt: TGTGCCAGCAGCCAAGAGGGGCTAGCGGGAGGGGGACTAGCCAAAAACATTCAGTACTTC
CDR3aa: CASSQEGLAGGGLAKNIQYF
v_gene: TRBV4-2
d_gene: TRBD2
j_gene: TRBJ2-4
abundance: -

CDR3nt: TGTGCCAGCAGTCGGCAAAGCGGGGCCTCCTACAATGAGCAGTTCTTC
CDR3aa: CASSRQSGASYNEQFF
v_gene: TRBV6-1
d_gene: TRBD2
j_gene: TRBJ2-1
abundance: -

CDR3nt: TGTGCCTCTTGGAGGGAGCTGAATTCACCCCTCCACTTT
CDR3aa: CASWRELNSPLHF
v_gene: TRBV28
d_gene: -
j_gene: TRBJ1-6
abundance: few

CDR3nt: TGTGCCAGCAGTTTTAGTGGTGTCCCCGGGACGGATACGCAGTATTTT
CDR3aa: CASSFSGVPGTDTQYF
v_gene: TRBV27
d_gene: -
j_gene: TRBJ2-3
abundance: few

CDR3nt: TGTGCCAGCAGTGAGGAAACAGGGGCCACAGATACGCAGTATTTT
CDR3aa: CASSEETGATDTQYF
v_gene: TRBV25-1
d_gene: TRBD1
j_gene: TRBJ2-3
abundance: few

CDR3nt: TGTGCCAGCAGCTTAGAAACGGGCTACGAGCAGTACTTC
CDR3aa: CASSLETGYEQYF
v_gene: TRBV7-9
d_gene: -
j_gene: TRBJ2-7
abundance: many

CDR3nt: TGTGCCATCAGAGGACAGGAGGTGTTGGGAGAGCAGTACTTC
CDR3aa: CAIRGQEVLGEQYF
v_gene: TRBV10-3
d_gene: TRBD1
j_gene: TRBJ2-7
abundance: few

CDR3nt: TGCAGTGCTAGCCGGACCTCTGGGGCCAACGTCCTGACTTTC
CDR3aa: CSASRTSGANVLTF
v_gene: TRBV20-1
d_gene: -
j_gene: TRBJ2-6
abundance: -